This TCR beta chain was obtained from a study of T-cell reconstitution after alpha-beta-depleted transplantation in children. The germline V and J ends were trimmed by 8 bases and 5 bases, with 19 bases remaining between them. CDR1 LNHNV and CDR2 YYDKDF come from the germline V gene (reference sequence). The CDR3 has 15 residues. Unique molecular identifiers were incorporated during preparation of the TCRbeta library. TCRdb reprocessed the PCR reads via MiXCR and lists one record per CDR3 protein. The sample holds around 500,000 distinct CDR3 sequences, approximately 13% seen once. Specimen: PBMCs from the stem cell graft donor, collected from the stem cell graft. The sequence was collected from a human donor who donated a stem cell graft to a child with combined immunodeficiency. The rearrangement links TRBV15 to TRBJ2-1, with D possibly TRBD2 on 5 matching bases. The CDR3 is CATQEGYPRDNEQFF. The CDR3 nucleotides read TGTGCCACCCAAGAAGGGTACCCGAGGGACAATGAGCAGTTCTTC.